This T cell receptor beta chain was profiled in a study of blood T cell repertoires in COVID-19. In the study overall: Whether acute or convalescent, the COVID-19 samples came from the United States, Italy and Spain. PBMCs, B-cell-depleted T cells, or T cells provided the cDNA or gDNA that made up the material.

Trimming cost V 1 base and J 5 bases, with 15 bases left between them. Germline lookup yields CDR1 SGHVS and CDR2 FNYEAQ. This CDR3 is built from 16 residues. Study processing details: Estimated nucleated cell counts came from reference gene primer amplification. Profiling relied on immunoSEQ multiplex PCR, and the TCRdb table lists in-frame clones only, not all of them. D and trimming come from the DNA, and the V and J calls and clone size come from that table. The top ten hold 5.2% of the sample, which has tens of thousands of clones, over 90% seen once. This TCR was recovered from a human donor in a cohort sampled during active COVID-19. V and J are TRBV7-6 and TRBJ2-1; maybe TRBD2 (6 bases). The specimen was peripheral blood. CDR3 nucleotide sequence: TGTGCCAGCAGCTTAGTGGCGGGGCCCGAAGACAATGAGCAGTTCTTC. It encodes CASSLVAGPEDNEQFF.